This T cell receptor (beta chain) is from a study of early T cells in non-severe SARS-CoV-2 infection. This clonotype was counted at least ten times. TCRdb fed the 5' RACE reads into MiXCR, producing one record per CDR3 protein. The sample contains some 41,000 distinct CDR3 sequences, around 6.1% of which appear only once. The CDR3 totals 15 residues. The V and J ends lost 5 bases and 3 bases, in that order; junction bases with no gene match: 5. CDR1 is SGHTA and CDR2 is FQGNSA in the germline V gene. V usage is TRBV7-2 and J usage is TRBJ2-1; 9 bases match TRBD2. The sequenced sample was whole blood. The TCR was taken from an adult who was a healthcare worker with PCR-confirmed SARS-CoV-2 infection or an uninfected control (not recorded which). The DNA for the CDR3 is TGTGCCAGCAGCCTTAGCGGGAGTGTCTACAATGAGCAGTTCTTC. It codes for CASSLSGSVYNEQFF.